The sequence of this T cell receptor beta chain was determined in a study of graft-versus-host responses after intestinal transplantation. Points from the study as a whole: Peak circulating GvH clone levels tracked with early post-transplant HvG declines. Investigators detected GvH clones in recipient marrow, with some emerging earlier in ileum or blood.

Looked up from germline, CDR1 is SGHDT and CDR2 is YYEEEE. CDR3 size: 13 residues. The ends lost 4 bases at V and 5 bases at J; junction bases unmatched: 5. Both intraepithelial and lamina propria lymphocytes were released by processing graft tissue. This table comes from immunoSEQ multiplex PCR, and its TCRdb copy is limited to in-frame clones, with some not included. The sample lists 7,500 or so clones; 80% to 85% were seen once. For this clone: Its specificity is not known.

The sample was ileum tissue, taken approximately 120 days after transplant. The chain employs TRBV5-6 and TRBJ2-7; 8 positions match TRBD2. The TCR comes from a human patient who received an intestinal transplant, so some T cells may come from the graft donor. Here the CDR3 reads CASSNGGADEQYF. DNA of the CDR3: TGTGCCAGCAGCAACGGGGGGGCCGACGAGCAGTACTTC.